The 29 T cell receptor beta chains below all came from one sample that was sequenced in a study of blood T cell repertoires in COVID-19. Sequencing was performed with immunoSEQ multiplex PCR; in TCRdb, only in-frame clones are kept and a portion is missing. This sample yields approximately 170,000 clones, of which about 86% are seen a single time; roughly 4% belongs to the top ten. The specimen sequenced was peripheral blood. These receptors originate from a woman in her 70s with acute or convalescent COVID-19.

The rearrangement links TRBV28 to TRBJ1-4; possibly TRBD1 for D (5 bases). CDR3 length: 15 residues. V was clipped by 3 bases and J by 5 bases, with 13 bases between them. Germline V CDR1 and CDR2: MDHEN, SYDVKM. Written as DNA, the CDR3 is TGTGCCAGCAGTTTGCAGATGGGGGGGAATGAAAAACTGTTTTTT. It is translated as CASSLQMGGNEKLFF.

The chain is built from TRBV13 and TRBJ2-1; D is perhaps TRBD2 (6 bases). The V end was cut by 6 bases, the J end by 5 bases, with 17 bases between. Germline V gene lookup returns CDR1 PRHDT and CDR2 FYEKMQ (reference sequence). This CDR3 has 15 residues. The CDR3 spells CASSLDWGVDNEQFF. The CDR3 nucleotides are TGTGCCAGCAGTTTGGACTGGGGGGTAGACAATGAGCAGTTCTTC.

The chain employs TRBV12-3 or TRBV12-4 and TRBJ2-7; 7 bases map to TRBD1. The length of the CDR3 is 13 residues. V trimming: 7 bases; J trimming: 1 base; junction bases outside the gene matches: 4. The CDR3 region is CASKSDRSYEQYF. The CDR3 coding sequence is TGTGCCAGCAAATCGGACAGGTCCTACGAGCAGTACTTC.

With regard to this clone: Just one base apart from a much larger clone, this may be a read error. The rearrangement uses TRBV27 and TRBJ1-6; 7 nucleotides match TRBD1. The V gene's germline CDR1 is MNHEY and CDR2 SMNVEV (reference sequence). The CDR3 is 13 residues long. Trimming cost V 4 bases and J 7 bases; bases outside gene matches: 1. The DNA for the CDR3 is TGTGCCAGCAGTTCACAGGGGAATTCACCCCTCCACTTT. This codes for CASSSQGNSPLHF.

The CDR3 reads CASSQVGTGDEQYF. The CDR3 coding sequence is TGTGCCAGCAGCCAAGTCGGGACAGGGGACGAGCAGTACTTC. This rearrangement joins TRBV4-2 to TRBJ2-7; 10 positions agree with TRBD1. The CDR3 has 14 residues. With V trimmed by 1 base and J by 5 bases, 2 bases remained unmatched. CDR1 is LGHNA, CDR2 YNFKEQ, per germline.

This chain links TRBV19 with TRBJ2-3; D gene unclear. The CDR3 totals 15 residues. Trimming took 3 bases from V and 5 from J, leaving 15 bases between them. In germline, CDR1 is LNHDA, CDR2 SQIVND (reference sequence). The CDR3, as DNA: TGTGCCAGTAGTATTGTGGAGAGGCCGGGAGATACGCAGTATTTT. It codes for CASSIVERPGDTQYF. Based on the CDR3 plus reference TRBV19 and TRBJ2-3, the full variable domain is DGGITQSPKYLFRKEGQNVTLSCEQNLNHDAMYWYRQDPGQGLRLIYYSQIVNDFQKGDIAEGYSVSREKKESFPLTVTSAQKNPTAFYLCASSIVERPGDTQYFGPGTRLTVL.

The chain combines TRBV3-1 (or the pseudogene TRBV3-2) with TRBJ1-1, with D perhaps TRBD1 (6 bases). Trimming removed 3 bases at V and 1 base at J, with 9 bases between. The germline V gene encodes CDR1 LGHDT and CDR2 YNNKEL (reference sequence). The CDR3 is 14 residues long. CDR3 sequence: CASSQGHENTEAFF. The CDR3 bases are TGTGCCAGCAGCCAGGGACACGAGAACACTGAAGCTTTCTTT.

The rearrangement links TRBV6-5 to TRBJ2-1, with 13 bases fitting TRBD2. The CDR3 contains 15 residues. The V and J ends lost 2 bases and 10 bases, in that order; junction bases with no gene match: 5. Germline V gene sequence: CDR1 MNHEY, CDR2 SVGAGI. CDR3 DNA: TGTGCCAGCAGTTACAGGACTAGCGGGAGTATCGAGCAGTTCTTC. Translation: CASSYRTSGSIEQFF.

In this sample, this clone turned up once. V and J are TRBV12-3 or TRBV12-4 and TRBJ1-2; no definite D call. Trimming took off 3 bases at V and 2 bases at J, with 4 bases between the two ends. CDR3 size: 12 residues. For the CDR3, the DNA is TGTGCCAGCAGTTTTCAGAACTATGGCTACACCTTC. Protein sequence: CASSFQNYGYTF.

V usage is TRBV9 and J usage is TRBJ2-1, with TRBD2 identical over 11 bases. With 2 bases clipped from V and 9 bases from J, the junction kept 13 bases outside the gene matches. This CDR3 is 17 amino acids long. Germline CDR1 SGDLS, CDR2 YYNGEE. CDR3 nucleotide sequence: TGTGCCAGCAGCGTTGGACAAACGACTAGCGGGATTGGTGAGCAGTTCTTC. This translates into CASSVGQTTSGIGEQFF. Full variable domain (outside the CDR3, taken from reference TRBV9 and TRBJ2-1): DSGVTQTPKHLITATGQRVTLRCSPRSGDLSVYWYQQSLDQGLQFLIQYYNGEERAKGNILERFSAQQFPDLHSELNLSSLELGDSALYFCASSVGQTTSGIGEQFFGPGTRLTVL.

The chain has TRBV7-9 and TRBJ2-1; D unresolved. This CDR3 has 15 residues. V lost 5 bases, J lost 1 base, and 12 bases lay in between. CDR1 and CDR2 from the germline V gene are SEHNR and FQNEAQ (reference sequence). The CDR3, as DNA: TGTGCCAGCAGCCCCTCCCTTCGGTCCTACAATGAGCAGTTCTTC. Its translation: CASSPSLRSYNEQFF.

This chain connects TRBV9 to TRBJ1-1; D perhaps matches TRBD1 (5 bases). In germline, CDR1 is SGDLS, CDR2 YYNGEE. The CDR3 consists of 16 residues. V lost 3 bases and J lost 2, with 17 bases in between. The DNA of the CDR3 is TGTGCCAGCAGCGGCCGTCAGGGTTTTCTAAACACTGAAGCTTTCTTT. This codes for CASSGRQGFLNTEAFF.

The chain employs TRBV11-3 and TRBJ2-7; 7 bases map to TRBD2. This CDR3 has 14 amino acids. The trim removed 5 bases at V and 0 bases at J, leaving 4 bases unmatched. Germline V gives CDR1 SGHNT, CDR2 YENEEA. The CDR3 protein is CASSPGGSSYEQYF. CDR3 nucleotides: TGTGCCAGCAGCCCCGGGGGGAGCTCCTACGAGCAGTACTTC.

The V call is TRBV4-3, the J call TRBJ1-2; D gene unclear. The CDR3 has 15 amino acids. V lost 0 bases and J 5 bases, leaving 13 bases between the germline ends. Per the germline V gene, CDR1 is LGHNA and CDR2 is YSLEER. The CDR3 here is CASSQEAWQSYGYTF. DNA of the CDR3: TGCGCCAGCAGCCAAGAGGCCTGGCAGTCGTATGGCTACACCTTC.

This clone has just a few counts. V is TRBV24-1 and J is TRBJ2-2; TRBD2 is a possible D gene (6 bases). This CDR3 region has 17 residues. Deletions cut 5 bases from V and 4 bases from J, with 19 bases between. CDR1 is KGHDR and CDR2 is SFDVKD in the germline V gene. DNA of the CDR3: TGTGCCACCAGTGGAGGAGGAGGGGTCGAGGGCACCGGGGAGCTGTTTTTT. Translating gives CATSGGGGVEGTGELFF.

The rearrangement uses TRBV6-5 and TRBJ2-1; no clear D. Trimming removed 9 bases from V and 0 bases from J, with 12 bases in between. Germline CDR1 MNHEY, CDR2 SVGAGI. CDR3 length: 14 amino acids. The CDR3, as DNA: TGTGCCAGTAAACCCGGGTTCTCCTACAATGAGCAGTTCTTC. Its translation: CASKPGFSYNEQFF.

The rearrangement joins TRBV5-1 to TRBJ2-1, with TRBD1 matching over 7 bases. Germline V lookup: CDR1 SGHRS, CDR2 YFSETQ. After removal of 0 bases from V and 9 bases from J, the junction contained 3 bases not matched to a gene. The CDR3 contains 13 residues. The CDR3 protein is CASSLEQGSEQFF. The CDR3 DNA reads as TGCGCCAGCAGCTTGGAACAGGGGAGTGAGCAGTTCTTC.

This chain uses TRBV19 with TRBJ2-7, with D possibly matching TRBD1 (6 bases). Trimming took 5 bases from V and 4 from J, leaving 12 bases between them. The length of the CDR3 is 13 residues. Looked up from germline, CDR1 is LNHDA and CDR2 is SQIVND (reference sequence). DNA for the CDR3: TGTGCCAGTAGTCCAGGGACAAAATACGAGCAGTACTTC. Its protein is CASSPGTKYEQYF. The complete variable domain, with remaining parts taken from reference TRBV19 and TRBJ2-7, reads DGGITQSPKYLFRKEGQNVTLSCEQNLNHDAMYWYRQDPGQGLRLIYYSQIVNDFQKGDIAEGYSVSREKKESFPLTVTSAQKNPTAFYLCASSPGTKYEQYFGPGTRLTVT.

This chain joins TRBV4-1 and TRBJ2-2; D is perhaps TRBD1 (7 bases). With 8 bases removed from V and 0 bases from J, the gap between germline ends came to 19 bases. Germline V CDR1 and CDR2: MGHRA, YSYEKL. The CDR3 is made up of 17 amino acids. CDR3 in amino acids: CASQGARGETNTGELFF. Written as DNA, the CDR3 is TGCGCCAGCCAAGGGGCCAGGGGGGAAACGAACACCGGGGAGCTGTTTTTT.

The genes are TRBV4-3 and TRBJ2-3; 9 nucleotides match TRBD2. The J segment lost 2 bases and the V segment lost 4 bases, leaving 13 bases of the junction unmatched. CDR1 and CDR2 from the germline V gene are LGHNA and YSLEER. CDR3 length equals 18 residues. The CDR3 DNA is TGCGCCAGCAGCCGCAGCACCGGGACTAGCAGTTTCACAGATACGCAGTATTTT. It specifies CASSRSTGTSSFTDTQYF.

The chain employs TRBV5-5 and TRBJ2-7, with a weak D call TRBD2 (5 bases). Germline CDR1 and CDR2: SGHKS and YYEKEE (reference sequence). Trimming left V 6 bases short and J 2 bases short, with 21 bases between. This CDR3 region has 16 residues. CDR3 loop: CASNRENWYETYEQYF. CDR3 in DNA: TGTGCCAGCAACCGGGAAAATTGGTATGAAACCTACGAGCAGTACTTC.

This clone was detected a few times. V and J are TRBV6-5 and TRBJ1-1; 8 positions match TRBD1. With V trimmed by 6 bases and J by 3 bases, 6 bases remained unmatched. Germline-derived CDR1 and CDR2 are MNHEY and SVGAGI. This CDR3 is built from 14 residues. CDR3 loop: CASSAGGLYTEAFF. CDR3 DNA: TGTGCCAGCAGCGCAGGGGGCTTGTACACTGAAGCTTTCTTT.

The chain combines TRBV9 with TRBJ2-7; D gene ambiguous. Trimming took off 0 bases at V and 6 bases at J, with 13 bases between the two ends. This CDR3 spans 14 amino acids. Germline V gives CDR1 SGDLS, CDR2 YYNGEE. The CDR3 DNA reads TGTGCCAGCAGCGTAGCCCCCGACATTTCCGAGCAGTACTTC. It codes for CASSVAPDISEQYF.

This clone has more than one count but fewer than ten. This chain joins TRBV29-1 and TRBJ2-1; TRBD1 agrees at 10 bases. V was clipped by 4 bases and J by 7 bases; unmatched bases: 4. Germline V gene sequence: CDR1 SQVTM, CDR2 ANQGSEA. The CDR3 contains 13 residues. CDR3 residues: CSVGPGQGNEQFF. The DNA of the CDR3 is TGCAGCGTTGGCCCGGGACAGGGGAATGAGCAGTTCTTC.

For the CDR3, the DNA is TGTGCCAGCAGCCCAGGACAGGGCGAGCAGTACTTC. Translating gives CASSPGQGEQYF. The rearrangement links TRBV9 to TRBJ2-7, with TRBD1 matching 8 bases. Trimming at V came to 4 bases and at J to 6 bases, leaving 3 bases not matched to a gene. The germline CDR1 and CDR2 sequences are SGDLS and YYNGEE. The CDR3 spans 12 residues.

A single count supports this clone. The chain carries TRBV19 and TRBJ1-2; no reliable D call. V was shortened by 8 bases and J by 7 bases, with 20 bases between the two germline ends. The germline V gene has CDR1 LNHDA and CDR2 SQIVND (reference sequence). CDR3 length equals 14 residues. The CDR3 nucleotides are TGTGCCAGTTCTGCCGGGAATAAGGGTAGTGGCTACACCTTC. Encoded protein: CASSAGNKGSGYTF. Based on the CDR3 plus reference TRBV19 and TRBJ1-2, the full variable domain is DGGITQSPKYLFRKEGQNVTLSCEQNLNHDAMYWYRQDPGQGLRLIYYSQIVNDFQKGDIAEGYSVSREKKESFPLTVTSAQKNPTAFYLCASSAGNKGSGYTFGSGTRLTVV.

The chain employs TRBV3-1 (or the pseudogene TRBV3-2) and TRBJ2-5; the match to TRBD2 covers 13 bases. In germline, CDR1 is LGHDT, CDR2 YNNKEL (reference sequence). V dropped 8 bases and J dropped 4; count of bases not matched to a gene: 4. The CDR3 covers 14 residues. CDR3 bases: TGTGCCAGCCGACGGACTAGCGGGAGAGAGACCCAGTACTTC. It specifies CASRRTSGRETQYF.

The V and J genes are TRBV7-2 and TRBJ2-3, with a tentative D call TRBD2 (6 bases). There are 16 residues in the CDR3. From germline, CDR1 is SGHTA and CDR2 FQGNSA. Trimming shortened V by 5 bases and J by 1 base, and 16 bases separated the two germline ends. Here the CDR3 DNA reads TGTGCCAGCAGCCTCGAGGGTAGCGGAGGCACAGATACGCAGTATTTT. Translated, it gives CASSLEGSGGTDTQYF.

This chain links TRBV5-6 with TRBJ1-2, with 10 bases aligning to TRBD1. Trimming cost V 7 bases and J 7 bases; bases outside gene matches: 10. Germline loops: CDR1 SGHDT, CDR2 YYEEEE. There are 14 residues in the CDR3. CDR3 in DNA: TGTGCCAGCGGACGTCGAGACAGGGGGCCTGGCTACACCTTC. Translated, it gives CASGRRDRGPGYTF.